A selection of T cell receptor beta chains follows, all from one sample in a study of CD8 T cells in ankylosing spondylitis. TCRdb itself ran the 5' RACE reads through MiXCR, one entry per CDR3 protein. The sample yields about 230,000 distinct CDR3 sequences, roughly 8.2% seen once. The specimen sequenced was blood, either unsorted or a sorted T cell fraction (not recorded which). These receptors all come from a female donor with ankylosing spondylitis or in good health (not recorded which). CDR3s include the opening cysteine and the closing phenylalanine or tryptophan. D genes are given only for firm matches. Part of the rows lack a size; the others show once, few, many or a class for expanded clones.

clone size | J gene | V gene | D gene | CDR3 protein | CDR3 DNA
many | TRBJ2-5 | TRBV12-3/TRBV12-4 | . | CASSFPGGQEGETQYF | TGTGCCAGCAGTTTTCCGGGGGGACAGGAAGGGGAGACCCAGTACTTC
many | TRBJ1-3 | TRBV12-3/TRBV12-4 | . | CASSLREGNTIYF | TGTGCCAGCAGCTTGCGGGAGGGAAACACCATATATTTT
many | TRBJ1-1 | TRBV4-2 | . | CASSQVGGPTNTEAFF | TGTGCCAGCAGCCAAGTAGGGGGTCCAACAAACACTGAAGCTTTCTTT
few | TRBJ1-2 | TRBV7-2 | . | CASSADGGWGYGYTF | TGTGCCAGCAGCGCAGACGGGGGATGGGGCTATGGCTACACCTTC
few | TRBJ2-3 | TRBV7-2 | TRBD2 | CASSLVRSAGGRDTQYF | TGTGCCAGCAGCTTAGTAAGATCCGCGGGAGGACGAGATACGCAGTATTTT
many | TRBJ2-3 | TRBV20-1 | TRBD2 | CSAEVAGGDTQYF | TGCAGTGCCGAGGTTGCGGGGGGAGATACGCAGTATTTT
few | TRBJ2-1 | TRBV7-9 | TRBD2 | CASSPLAGGPYNEQFF | TGTGCCAGCAGCCCCCTAGCGGGGGGACCCTACAATGAGCAGTTCTTC
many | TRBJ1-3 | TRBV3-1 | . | CASSQLENLGGNTIYF | TGTGCCAGCAGCCAACTGGAGAACCTCGGCGGAAACACCATATATTTT
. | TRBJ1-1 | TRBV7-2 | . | CASSSRGRELNTEAFF | TGTGCCAGCAGCTCAAGGGGACGGGAGCTGAACACTGAAGCTTTCTTT
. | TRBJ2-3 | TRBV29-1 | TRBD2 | CSVVRTSGVTDTQYF | TGCAGCGTCGTAAGGACTAGCGGGGTCACAGATACGCAGTATTTT
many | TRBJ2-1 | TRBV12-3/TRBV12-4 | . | CASSLRVPSYNEQFF | TGTGCCAGCAGTTTAAGGGTTCCCTCCTACAATGAGCAGTTCTTC
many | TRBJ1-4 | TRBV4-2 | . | CASSQAGTQGEKLFF | TGTGCCAGCAGCCAGGCCGGGACACAAGGAGAAAAACTGTTTTTT
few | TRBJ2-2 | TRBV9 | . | CASSVGTDTGELFF | TGTGCCAGCAGCGTAGGGACCGACACCGGGGAGCTGTTTTTT
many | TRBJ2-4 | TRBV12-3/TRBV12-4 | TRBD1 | CASSPNDRVAKNIQYF | TGTGCCAGCAGTCCCAACGACAGGGTAGCCAAAAACATTCAGTACTTC
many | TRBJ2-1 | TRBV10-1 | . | CASPPPAGSYNEQFF | TGCGCCAGCCCCCCGCCAGCCGGCTCCTACAATGAGCAGTTCTTC
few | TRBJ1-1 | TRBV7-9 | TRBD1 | CASSTYRGNTEAFF | TGTGCCAGCAGCACATACAGGGGGAACACTGAAGCTTTCTTT
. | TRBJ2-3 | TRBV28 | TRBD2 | CASTLGGGGTDTQYF | TGTGCCAGTACCCTGGGGGGGGGGGGCACAGATACGCAGTATTTT
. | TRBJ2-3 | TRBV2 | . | CASSPTGPGTDTQYF | TGTGCCAGCAGTCCGACAGGTCCTGGGACAGATACGCAGTATTTT
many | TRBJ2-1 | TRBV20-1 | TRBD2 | CSARLAGATYSYNEQFF | TGCAGTGCGAGACTAGCGGGAGCGACCTACTCCTACAATGAGCAGTTCTTC
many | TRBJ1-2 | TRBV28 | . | CASSLLVRTPSLYGYTF | TGTGCCAGCAGTTTATTGGTACGGACCCCCTCACTCTATGGCTACACCTTC
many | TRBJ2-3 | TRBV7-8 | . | CASSSPRSTDTQYF | TGTGCCAGCAGCTCGCCTCGGAGCACAGATACGCAGTATTTT
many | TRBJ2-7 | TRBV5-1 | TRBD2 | CASSSGGGSSYEQYF | TGCGCCAGCAGCTCGGGAGGGGGGAGCTCCTACGAGCAGTACTTC
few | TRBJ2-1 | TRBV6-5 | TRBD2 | CASSSAGVGYNEQFF | TGTGCCAGCAGTTCAGCGGGAGTGGGATACAATGAGCAGTTCTTC
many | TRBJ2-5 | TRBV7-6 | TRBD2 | CASSTLAAQETQYF | TGTGCCAGCAGCACCCTAGCGGCCCAAGAGACCCAGTACTTC
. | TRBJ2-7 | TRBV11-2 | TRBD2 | CASSPNLAGAGEQYF | TGTGCCAGCAGCCCTAACTTAGCGGGAGCAGGCGAGCAGTACTTC
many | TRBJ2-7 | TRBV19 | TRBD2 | CASSKQRESYEQYF | TGTGCCAGTAGTAAACAGCGGGAGAGTTACGAGCAGTACTTC
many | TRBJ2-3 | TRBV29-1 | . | CSVEFRALDTQYF | TGCAGCGTTGAGTTCCGGGCCCTAGATACGCAGTATTTT
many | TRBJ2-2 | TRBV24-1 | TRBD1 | CATSDIRDRYTGELFF | TGTGCCACCAGTGATATCCGGGACAGATACACCGGGGAGCTGTTTTTT
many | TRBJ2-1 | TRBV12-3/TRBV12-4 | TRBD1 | CASSVAGQGESEQFF | TGTGCCAGCAGTGTCGCGGGACAGGGCGAAAGTGAGCAGTTCTTC
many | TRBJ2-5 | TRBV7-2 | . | CASSTASPSSETQYF | TGTGCCAGCAGTACCGCAAGCCCGAGCTCAGAGACCCAGTACTTC
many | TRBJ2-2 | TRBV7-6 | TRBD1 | CASSSSPGTGHTGELFF | TGTGCCAGCAGCTCCTCGCCCGGGACAGGGCACACCGGGGAGCTGTTTTTT
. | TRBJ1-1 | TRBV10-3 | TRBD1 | CAISERAGGGGTEAFF | TGTGCCATCAGTGAGAGGGCAGGGGGCGGCGGCACTGAAGCTTTCTTT
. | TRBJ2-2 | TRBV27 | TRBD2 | CASSRVLAGNTGELFF | TGTGCCAGCAGCCGGGTACTAGCGGGTAACACCGGGGAGCTGTTTTTT
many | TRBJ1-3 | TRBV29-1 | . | CSVWGAGGNTIYF | TGCAGCGTTTGGGGAGCGGGGGGAAACACCATATATTTT
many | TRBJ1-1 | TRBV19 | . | CASSTHGGERTEAFF | TGTGCCAGTTCGACACATGGAGGGGAGCGGACTGAAGCTTTCTTT
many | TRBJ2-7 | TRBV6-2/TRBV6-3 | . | CASSPSTGSYEQYF | TGTGCCAGCAGTCCTTCGACAGGATCCTACGAGCAGTACTTC
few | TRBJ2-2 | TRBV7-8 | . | CASSYPGLLNTGELFF | TGTGCCAGCAGCTACCCCGGACTGTTAAACACCGGGGAGCTGTTTTTT
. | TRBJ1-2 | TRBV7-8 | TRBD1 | CASRSPGGDAYGYTF | TGTGCCAGCAGGTCGCCAGGGGGCGACGCATATGGCTACACCTTC
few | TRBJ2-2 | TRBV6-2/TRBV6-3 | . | CASSYIPASNTGELFF | TGTGCCAGCAGTTACATTCCAGCGTCGAACACCGGGGAGCTGTTTTTT
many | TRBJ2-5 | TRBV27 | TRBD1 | CASISTGTGARETQYF | TGTGCCAGCATCTCTACGGGGACAGGGGCGCGCGAGACCCAGTACTTC
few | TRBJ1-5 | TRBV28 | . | CASRAQRGYKPQHF | TGTGCCAGCAGAGCCCAAAGGGGTTATAAGCCCCAGCATTTT
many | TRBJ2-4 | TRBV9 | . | CASSVSGTSQNIQYF | TGTGCCAGCAGCGTTAGCGGTACGAGCCAAAACATTCAGTACTTC
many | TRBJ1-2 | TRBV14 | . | CASSDGIYYGYTF | TGTGCCAGCAGCGACGGAATTTACTATGGCTACACCTTC